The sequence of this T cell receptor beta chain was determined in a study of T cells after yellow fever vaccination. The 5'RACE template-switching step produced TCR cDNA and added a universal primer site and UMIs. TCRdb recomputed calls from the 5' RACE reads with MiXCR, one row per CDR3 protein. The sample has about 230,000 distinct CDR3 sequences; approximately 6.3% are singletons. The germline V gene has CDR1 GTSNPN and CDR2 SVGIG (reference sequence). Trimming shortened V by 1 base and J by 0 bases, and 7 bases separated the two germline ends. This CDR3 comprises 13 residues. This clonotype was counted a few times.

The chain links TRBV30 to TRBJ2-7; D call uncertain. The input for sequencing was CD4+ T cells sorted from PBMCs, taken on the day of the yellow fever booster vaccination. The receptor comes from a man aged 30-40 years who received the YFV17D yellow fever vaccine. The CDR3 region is CAWSDDISYEQYF. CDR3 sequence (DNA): TGTGCCTGGAGTGACGACATCTCCTACGAGCAGTACTTC.